This T cell receptor beta chain was captured by sequencing in a study of OX40 agonist ivuxolimab in advanced cancers. Study context: Patients received ivuxolimab, an intravenous treatment, every 2 weeks at 0.01 to 10 mg/kg. Study results and limitations: More expanded clones were found, on average, in CD8+ than in CD4+ T cells.

Points on this clone: The antigen is undetermined.

Generated by immunoSEQ multiplex PCR, the TCRdb table keeps only in-frame clones and is missing some. This sample yields roughly 97,000 clones, of which around nine tenths are seen a single time; 0.79% belongs to the top ten. This CDR3 has 17 residues. Germline V lookup: CDR1 KGHSH, CDR2 LQKENI. The V segment lost 4 bases and the J segment 3 bases; nucleotides outside the gene matches: 9. The V call is TRBV18, the J call TRBJ2-1, with TRBD1 matching 10 bases. This clonotype was obtained from an adult with an advanced solid tumor such as melanoma, head and neck, liver or kidney cancer. Sample: CD4+ or CD8+ T cells sorted from blood, taken in a trial of the OX40 agonist ivuxolimab. CDR3 nucleotides: TGTGCCAGCTCACAACTCAGGACAGGGGGAAACTACAATGAGCAGTTCTTC. The encoded protein is CASSQLRTGGNYNEQFF.